The clone carrying this T cell receptor beta chain appeared once. These data belong to a study of technical replicates of blood from a handful of donors. The CDR3 consists of 14 residues. Trimming at V came to 4 bases and at J to 3 bases, leaving 5 bases not matched to a gene. CDR1 and CDR2 (germline): MGHRA, YSYEKL. Generated by immunoSEQ multiplex PCR, the TCRdb table keeps only in-frame clones and is missing some. Of tens of thousands of clones listed, 97% are singletons. The receptor's source is a human donor in good health. Sequencing was carried out using T cells isolated from PBMCs. This chain links TRBV4-1 with TRBJ2-7; 8 nucleotides align to TRBD1. CDR3: CASSPPDRVYEQYF. DNA of the CDR3: TGCGCCAGCAGCCCCCCGGACAGGGTCTACGAGCAGTACTTC.